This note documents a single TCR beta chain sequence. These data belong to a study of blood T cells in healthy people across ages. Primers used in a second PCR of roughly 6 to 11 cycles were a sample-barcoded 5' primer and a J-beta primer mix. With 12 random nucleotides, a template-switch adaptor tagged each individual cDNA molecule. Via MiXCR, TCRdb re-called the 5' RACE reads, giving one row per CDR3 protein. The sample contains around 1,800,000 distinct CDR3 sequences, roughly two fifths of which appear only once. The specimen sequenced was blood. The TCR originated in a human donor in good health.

The CDR3: CASSSVRDSKTQETQYF. The CDR3 DNA follows: TGTGCCAGCAGTTCCGTCCGGGACAGCAAAACCCAAGAGACCCAGTACTTC. This chain connects TRBV6-5 to TRBJ2-5; 7 nucleotides align to TRBD1. Germline V gives CDR1 MNHEY, CDR2 SVGAGI. The CDR3 loop spans 17 amino acids. V shed 4 bases and J 1 base; nucleotides not matched to a gene: 12.